The text below deals with one T cell receptor beta chain. This sample is drawn from a study of shared clonotypes between healthy human individuals. Germline V CDR1 and CDR2: SEHNR, FQNEAQ (reference sequence). After removal of 5 bases from V and 4 bases from J, the junction contained 8 bases not matched to a gene. The CDR3 loop spans 15 amino acids. Some clones are missing from TCRdb's copy, which holds only in-frame ones; the method was immunoSEQ multiplex PCR. Here the sample spans fewer than 650,000 clones, 70% to 80% being singletons. The chain has TRBV7-9 and TRBJ2-1, with 7 nucleotides matching TRBD2. Sequencing was performed on PBMCs. This receptor was taken from a woman between 40 and 50 years old in good health. Some clones in this sample may be carry-over from other donors' samples. The chain's CDR3 is CASSPGGSGYNEQFF. The DNA of the CDR3 is TGTGCCAGCAGCCCCGGCGGGAGCGGTTACAATGAGCAGTTCTTC.